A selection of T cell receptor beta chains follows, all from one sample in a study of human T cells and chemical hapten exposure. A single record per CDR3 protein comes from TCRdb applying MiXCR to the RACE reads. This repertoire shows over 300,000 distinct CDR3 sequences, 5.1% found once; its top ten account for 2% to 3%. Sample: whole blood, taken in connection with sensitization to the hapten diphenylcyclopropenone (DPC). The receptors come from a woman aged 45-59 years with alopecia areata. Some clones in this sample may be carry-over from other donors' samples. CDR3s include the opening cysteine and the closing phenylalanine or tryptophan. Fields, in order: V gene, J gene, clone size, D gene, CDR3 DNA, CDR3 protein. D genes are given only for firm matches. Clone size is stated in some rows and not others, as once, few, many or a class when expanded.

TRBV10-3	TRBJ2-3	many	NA	TGTGCCATCAGACCAACCAGGGAGGATACGCAGTATTTT	CAIRPTREDTQYF
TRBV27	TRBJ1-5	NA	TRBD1	TGTGCCAGCAGTTTTATAAGGACAGGCTGGCCTCAGCCCCAGCATTTT	CASSFIRTGWPQPQHF
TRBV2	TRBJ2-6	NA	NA	TGTGCCAGCAGTGAAGCAGGGACCAGGCGCCTCTCTGGGGCCAACGTCCTGACTTTC	CASSEAGTRRLSGANVLTF
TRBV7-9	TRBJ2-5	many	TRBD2	TGTGCCAGCAGCTTAACTAGCGTGCCAGAGACCCAGTACTTC	CASSLTSVPETQYF
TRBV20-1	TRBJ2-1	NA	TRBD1	TGCAGTACTCTTATGGACAGGGGGCTCCATGAGCAGTTCTTC	CSTLMDRGLHEQFF
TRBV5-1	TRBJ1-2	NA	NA	TGCGCCAGCAGCTTGTTCACGTCCGGGGAGGATGGCTACACCTTC	CASSLFTSGEDGYTF
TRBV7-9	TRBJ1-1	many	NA	TGTGCCAGCAGCTTAGGCGCGAACGCGAACACTGAAGCTTTCTTT	CASSLGANANTEAFF
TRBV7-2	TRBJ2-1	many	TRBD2	TGTGCCAGCAGCCCTAGGACTAGCGGGGCCTCCTACAATGAGCAGTTCTTC	CASSPRTSGASYNEQFF
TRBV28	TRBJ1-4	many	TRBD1	TGTGCCAGCAGTTTCGGGACAGGGGGCGATTTTGAAAAACTGTTTTTT	CASSFGTGGDFEKLFF
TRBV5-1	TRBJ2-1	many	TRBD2	TGCGCCAGCAGCACAGCATCAGGACTAGCGGAGCAGTTCTTC	CASSTASGLAEQFF
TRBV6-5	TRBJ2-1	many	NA	TGTGCCAGCAGTTACTCTCGCCCGAGCTCCTACAATGAGCAGTTCTTC	CASSYSRPSSYNEQFF
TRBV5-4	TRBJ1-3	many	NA	TGTGCCAGCAGCTTGGGGCAGCCTGGAAACACCATATATTTT	CASSLGQPGNTIYF
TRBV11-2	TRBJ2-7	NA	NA	TGTGCCAGCAGCTTAGGGAGGGGAAATCCCTACGAGCAGTACTTC	CASSLGRGNPYEQYF
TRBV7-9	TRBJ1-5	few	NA	TGTGCCAGCAGCGTTGGCCTAGGACAGCTTAATCAGCCCCAGCATTTT	CASSVGLGQLNQPQHF
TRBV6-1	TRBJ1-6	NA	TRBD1	TGTGCCAGCAGGGGACAGGGGCCATCACCCCTCCACTTT	CASRGQGPSPLHF
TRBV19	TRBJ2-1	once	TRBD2	TGTGCCAGTACCATGGGACTAGCGTCCCATGAGCAGTTCTTC	CASTMGLASHEQFF
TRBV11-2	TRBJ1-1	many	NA	TGTGCCAGCAGCTTACTTACCGGGCTAAACACTGAAGCTTTCTTT	CASSLLTGLNTEAFF
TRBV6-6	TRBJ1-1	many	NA	TGTGCCAGCAGTTACGCCAGGGGATACACTGAAGCTTTCTTT	CASSYARGYTEAFF
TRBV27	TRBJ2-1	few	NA	TGTGCCAGCAGTTCCGGACTGGCACAGTTCTTC	CASSSGLAQFF
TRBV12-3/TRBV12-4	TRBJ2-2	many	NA	TGTGCCAGCAGTTTTCGCCACCTAGGGCTGTTTTTT	CASSFRHLGLFF
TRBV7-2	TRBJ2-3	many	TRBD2	TGTGCCAGCAGCCCTCTAGCGGGGCCTAGCACAGATACGCAGTATTTT	CASSPLAGPSTDTQYF
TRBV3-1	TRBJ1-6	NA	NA	TGTGCCAGCAGGTTGGGTAGGGTGAATTCACCCCTCCACTTT	CASRLGRVNSPLHF
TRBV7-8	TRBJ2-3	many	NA	TGTGCCAGCAGCTTAGCGGCTCGCACAGATACGCAGTATTTT	CASSLAARTDTQYF
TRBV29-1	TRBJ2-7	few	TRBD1	TGCAGCGTTCGGGACAGGGGGATCAACGAGCAGTACTTC	CSVRDRGINEQYF
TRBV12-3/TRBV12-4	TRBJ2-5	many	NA	TGTGCCAGCTCTCCCTTACGGGGGAGGGAGACCCAGTACTTC	CASSPLRGRETQYF
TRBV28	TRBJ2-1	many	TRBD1	TGTGCCAGCATAGACAGGGGTTACAATGAGCAGTTCTTC	CASIDRGYNEQFF
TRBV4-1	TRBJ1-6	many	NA	TGCGCCAGCAGCCATCCCGCTGGGAGCTCCTATAATTCACCCCTCCACTTT	CASSHPAGSSYNSPLHF
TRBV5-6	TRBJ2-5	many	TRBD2	TGTGCCAGCAGCTTTCCACCGGGACTAGCGGGCCAAGAGACCCAGTACTTC	CASSFPPGLAGQETQYF
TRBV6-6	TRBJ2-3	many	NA	TGTGCCAGCAGTTACCCCGCGGGGAGCGGAGGAAGCACAGATACGCAGTATTTT	CASSYPAGSGGSTDTQYF
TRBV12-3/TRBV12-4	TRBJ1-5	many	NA	TGTGCCAGCAGTTTACAACGGGATAGCAATCAGCCCCAGCATTTT	CASSLQRDSNQPQHF
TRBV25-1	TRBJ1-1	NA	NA	TGTGCCAGCATCGCACGGTATGAGAACACTGAAGCTTTCTTT	CASIARYENTEAFF
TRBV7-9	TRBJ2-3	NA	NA	TGTGCCAGCAGCCCACGCAGGGCCGAAACCTTAGATACGCAGTATTTT	CASSPRRAETLDTQYF
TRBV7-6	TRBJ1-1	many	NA	TGTGCCAGCAGCTTAGTCGGGCCGGGGGGCACTGAAGCTTTCTTT	CASSLVGPGGTEAFF
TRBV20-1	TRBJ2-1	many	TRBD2	TGCAGTGCTAACGGACTAGCGGGCGTCAGGGACAATGAGCAGTTCTTC	CSANGLAGVRDNEQFF
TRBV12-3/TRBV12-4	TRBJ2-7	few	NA	TGTGCCAGCGATGGAGGTGGCTACGAGCAGTACTTC	CASDGGGYEQYF
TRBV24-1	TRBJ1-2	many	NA	TGTGCCACCAGTCAGGGTCGCGGCTACACCTTC	CATSQGRGYTF
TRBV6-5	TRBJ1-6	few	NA	TGTGCCAGCAGTTACTTGGGGGCCTCCAGGTCACCCCTCCACTTT	CASSYLGASRSPLHF
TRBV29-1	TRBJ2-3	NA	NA	TGCAGCACGGGACTTCTGACAGATACGCAGTATTTT	CSTGLLTDTQYF
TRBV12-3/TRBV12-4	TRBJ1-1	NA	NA	TGTGCCAGCAGTTTTAAAGGGAGCACTGAAGCTTTCTTT	CASSFKGSTEAFF
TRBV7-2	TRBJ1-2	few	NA	TGTGCCAGCAGCTCACCGGGCTATAGGGATGGCTACACCTTC	CASSSPGYRDGYTF
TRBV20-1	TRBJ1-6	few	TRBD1	TGCAGTGCTAGACCAGGGGGACCCGCCTATAATTCACCCCTCCACTTT	CSARPGGPAYNSPLHF